These 8 T cell receptor beta chains were sequenced from one sample in a study of early T cells in non-severe SARS-CoV-2 infection (dated by TCRdb to the early 2020s). Libraries came from 5' RACE. Instrument on record: NextSeq 500. TCRdb passed the public sequencing reads through fastp at Q25 and MiXCR, retaining productive beta sequences. Duplicate CDR3 protein sequences are folded into a single record with the most common DNA and genes. The sample includes almost 30,000 distinct CDR3 sequences, with roughly 5% observed a single time. The ten largest clones represent less than 14% of the sample. Sample: whole blood. These receptors were collected from an adult who was a healthcare worker with PCR-confirmed SARS-CoV-2 infection or an uninfected control (not recorded which).

This clonotype was detected a few times. The chain joins TRBV18 to TRBJ1-6, with D tentatively TRBD1 (6 bases). Germline values: CDR1 KGHSH, CDR2 LQKENI. The V gene lost 4 bases and the J gene lost 7 bases, with 14 bases spanning the gap. The CDR3 is 15 residues long. CDR3 protein: CASSLDRWDNSPLHF. The CDR3 DNA reads TGTGCCAGCTCACTTGACAGGTGGGACAATTCACCCCTCCACTTT.

This clonotype was found a few times. Since a much larger clone is just one base distant, this may be a read error. The chain uses TRBV3-1 and TRBJ1-1; D gene ambiguous. Germline values: CDR1 LGHDT, CDR2 YNNKEL (reference sequence). This CDR3 spans 15 amino acids. The CDR3 coding sequence is TGTACCAGCAGCCAAGACTGGACGGACAACACTGAAGCTTTCTTT. Its protein is CTSSQDWTDNTEAFF.

This clonotype has ten or more counts. The chain is built from TRBV6-5 and TRBJ1-1, with TRBD1 matching over 9 bases. Germline V gene lookup returns CDR1 MNHEY and CDR2 SVGAGI. After removal of 0 bases from V and 5 bases from J, the junction contained 7 bases not matched to a gene. This CDR3 has 16 residues. CDR3 nucleotides: TGTGCCAGCAGTTACTCTCGACAGGGGGGTAATACTGAAGCTTTCTTT. It yields the protein CASSYSRQGGNTEAFF.

This clonotype was detected only a few times. The chain is built from TRBV7-9 and TRBJ1-4, with unresolved D. The CDR3 has 17 residues. Trimming stripped 5 bases from V and 5 bases from J, with 21 bases between. CDR1 and CDR2 from the germline V gene are SEHNR and FQNEAQ (reference sequence). DNA for the CDR3: TGTGCCAGCAGCCCTTCGCAACAGTTAGGCATAAATGAAAAACTGTTTTTT. Residues: CASSPSQQLGINEKLFF.

This clonotype appeared many times. The chain links TRBV6-6 to TRBJ1-5, with no clear D. Germline loops: CDR1 MNHNY, CDR2 SVGAGI (reference sequence). The CDR3 has 14 amino acids. The V end lost 0 bases, the J end lost 4 bases, and 7 bases lay between the germline ends. The CDR3 is CASSYSSGNQPQHF. The CDR3 DNA is TGTGCCAGCAGTTACTCGAGCGGGAATCAGCCCCAGCATTTT.

This clonotype occurred many times. The V and J genes are TRBV7-9 and TRBJ2-1, with D perhaps TRBD1 (5 bases). Trimming removed 5 bases from V and 9 bases from J, with 17 bases in between. The CDR3 length is 14 residues. Germline CDR1 is SEHNR and CDR2 is FQNEAQ (reference sequence). For the CDR3, the DNA is TGTGCCAGCAGCCCCAGGACACGCCAGGGTGAGCAGTTCTTC. Its protein is CASSPRTRQGEQFF.

This clonotype was picked up many times. The J gene is TRBJ2-5, the V gene TRBV7-2; weak D call: TRBD2 (5 bases). The CDR3 sequence is 14 residues long. The ends were cut back, 5 bases at V and 9 bases at J, with 19 bases in the middle. Germline assignment: CDR1 SGHTA and CDR2 FQGNSA. The CDR3 reads CASSPRGGPEAQYF. CDR3 bases: TGTGCCAGCAGCCCCCGCGGCGGGCCCGAGGCCCAGTACTTC.

This clonotype occurred many times. This chain joins TRBV29-1 and TRBJ1-5; D gene uncertain. Trimming took 4 bases from V and 0 from J, leaving 7 bases between them. The germline V gene has CDR1 SQVTM and CDR2 ANQGSEA. The CDR3 is 13 amino acids. The CDR3 protein is CSVVSGSNQPQHF. In DNA form, the CDR3 reads TGCAGCGTTGTATCCGGTAGCAATCAGCCCCAGCATTTT.